The next 8 T cell receptor beta chains were all read from a single sample in a study of response to subunit inactivated influenza vaccine. TCRdb independently ran MiXCR on the RT-PCR reads; one entry per CDR3 protein. The sample has more than 450,000 distinct CDR3 sequences; about 12% are singletons. Material: PBMCs from blood, obtained on the day of vaccination. The receptor set was obtained from a man aged 50 or older who received an inactivated influenza vaccine.

This clonotype was seen more than once but under ten times. The chain links TRBV18 to TRBJ2-1; TRBD2 matches at 11 bases. V was pared by 0 bases and J by 9 bases, with 7 bases of the junction left unmatched. CDR3 length: 16 residues. The germline V gene encodes CDR1 KGHSH and CDR2 LQKENI. CDR3 region: CASSPPNSGGASEQFF. Written as DNA, the CDR3 is TGTGCCAGCTCACCACCGAATAGCGGGGGGGCAAGTGAGCAGTTCTTC.

This clonotype has only a few counts. This sequence joins TRBV20-1 and TRBJ2-5; D call uncertain. The CDR3 totals 17 residues. Trimming stripped 6 bases from V and 1 base from J, with 24 bases between. The germline gives CDR1 DFQATT, CDR2 SNEGSKA (reference sequence). The CDR3 here is CSATKPGYQRAQETQYF. Here the CDR3 DNA reads TGCAGTGCCACAAAGCCCGGATACCAAAGGGCCCAAGAGACCCAGTACTTC.

The chain couples TRBV7-9 to TRBJ2-5; a weak D match, TRBD2 (5 bases). V dropped 5 bases and J dropped 5 bases, with 15 bases sitting between them. Germline assignment: CDR1 SEHNR and CDR2 FQNEAQ (reference sequence). The CDR3 extends over 14 amino acids. In DNA form, the CDR3 reads TGTGCCAGCAGCGGCGGCGTGGGAGTCGAGACCCAGTACTTC. It is translated as CASSGGVGVETQYF.

The chain uses TRBV29-1 and TRBJ2-5; the D gene could be TRBD1 or TRBD2 (5 bases each). Germline V gene sequence: CDR1 SQVTM, CDR2 ANQGSEA. Trimming shortened V by 6 bases and J by 2 bases, and 16 bases separated the two germline ends. The CDR3 spans 14 residues. CDR3 region: CSVGMMGVQETQYF. The CDR3 nucleotides read TGCAGCGTGGGGATGATGGGGGTTCAAGAGACCCAGTACTTC.

The sample holds a few counts of this clonotype. The chain combines TRBV12-3 or TRBV12-4 with TRBJ2-6; no reliable D call. Deletions cut 3 bases from V and 0 bases from J, with 6 bases between. This CDR3 is 15 amino acids long. Here the CDR3 reads CASSFRLSGANVLTF. As DNA, the CDR3 is TGTGCCAGCAGTTTCAGGCTCTCTGGGGCCAACGTCCTGACTTTC.

The chain recombines TRBV27 with TRBJ2-1; TRBD1 matches 7 bases. V lost 5 bases, J lost 7 bases, and 11 bases stayed unmatched. Germline V lookup: CDR1 MNHEY, CDR2 SMNVEV (reference sequence). The length of the CDR3 is 15 residues. CDR3 sequence: CASSPGTEARNEQFF. CDR3 DNA: TGTGCCAGCAGTCCGGGGACAGAGGCTCGGAATGAGCAGTTCTTC.

This clonotype was seen repeatedly, ten times or more. The J gene is TRBJ2-1, the V gene TRBV28; possible D gene TRBD2, 6 bases. CDR1 is MDHEN, CDR2 SYDVKM, per germline. V shed 6 bases and J shed 0 bases, with 12 bases lying between them. This CDR3 region has 15 residues. The CDR3 DNA reads TGTGCCAGCAGATCTTCCGGGAGCTCCTACAATGAGCAGTTCTTC. This gives the protein CASRSSGSSYNEQFF. The variable domain in full, completed from reference TRBV28 and TRBJ2-1, reads DVKVTQSSRYLVKRTGEKVFLECVQDMDHENMFWYRQDPGLGLRLIYFSYDVKMKEKGDIPEGYSVSREKKERFSLILESASTNQTSMYLCASRSSGSSYNEQFFGPGTRLTVL.

This clonotype was recorded many times. This sequence joins TRBV12-3 or TRBV12-4 and TRBJ2-1; D is possibly TRBD2 (5 bases). This CDR3 has 16 amino acids. With 2 bases removed from V and 7 bases from J, the gap between germline ends came to 18 bases. In DNA form, the CDR3 reads TGTGCCAGCAGTTTAATAGCGTCCTTAGACGGGAATGAGCAGTTCTTC. It encodes CASSLIASLDGNEQFF.